Below, 28 T cell receptor beta chains from the same sample are listed, as sequenced in a study of CXCR3-negative and CXCR3-positive naive CD8 T cells. General observations from the study: Greater hydrophobicity was found in TRB CDR3s of CXCR3-positive naive cells than of CXCR3-negative naive cells.

cDNA libraries for TRB were generated by 5' RACE incorporating UMI labels. For each CDR3 protein, TCRdb gives one entry from its re-call of the 5' RACE reads, without DNA. This sample's table reports tens of thousands of distinct CDR3 sequences. Antigens of these TCRs are unknown. The specimen sequenced was naive CXCR3+ CD8+ T cells from blood. Sample subset: CD45RO-CCR7+CD27+CD95- naive CD8+ T cells expressing CXCR3 (TNR3+). The receptors shown here come from a human donor in good health. Some clones in this sample may be carry-over from other donors' samples.

The chain uses TRBV7-9 and TRBJ2-5; TCRdb's D call, TRBD1, is unchecked because there is no DNA. In germline, CDR1 is SEHNR, CDR2 FQNEAQ (reference sequence). The CDR3 contains 13 residues. This CDR3 is CASSKGPRETQYF.

V is TRBV29-1 and J is TRBJ2-7; TCRdb picks TRBD2, but there is no DNA to check that call. The CDR3 contains 13 residues. From germline, CDR1 is SQVTM and CDR2 ANQGSEA. The CDR3 is CSVERGPGYEQYF.

The chain carries TRBV29-1 and TRBJ2-7; TCRdb calls TRBD1, which cannot be checked without DNA. CDR3 length equals 12 residues. In germline, CDR1 is SQVTM, CDR2 ANQGSEA. CDR3 sequence reads: CSVLTGNYEQYF.

The J gene is TRBJ1-1, the V gene TRBV7-9; TCRdb's D call of TRBD1 is untestable without DNA. Germline-derived CDR1 and CDR2 are SEHNR and FQNEAQ (reference sequence). The CDR3 contains 13 residues. The CDR3 protein is CASTQGFGTEAFF. Drawing the rest from reference TRBV7-9 and TRBJ1-1, the complete variable domain is DTGVSQNPRHKITKRGQNVTFRCDPISEHNRLYWYRQTLGQGPEFLTYFQNEAQLEKSRLLSDRFSAERPKGSFSTLEIQRTEQGDSAMYLCASTQGFGTEAFFGQGTRLTVV.

The chain employs TRBV6-2 or TRBV6-3 and TRBJ2-7; there is no DNA to check the TCRdb D call of TRBD1. Germline V gene lookup returns CDR1 MNHEY and CDR2 SVGEGT. This CDR3 has 16 amino acids. The chain's CDR3 is CASTPLPGVEGYEQYF.

The V gene is TRBV7-9, the J gene TRBJ1-1; TCRdb calls TRBD1, which cannot be checked without DNA. CDR1 SEHNR and CDR2 FQNEAQ come from the germline V gene (reference sequence). The CDR3 contains 15 residues. CDR3 in amino acids: CASTPLPGTNTEAFF.

The rearrangement joins TRBV6-4 to TRBJ2-1; no DNA is available, so the TRBD2 call from TCRdb remains unchecked. CDR3 length: 16 residues. Per germline, CDR1 MRHNA and CDR2 SNTAGT. The CDR3 here is CASRHVGLAGDNEQFF.

The chain links TRBV5-1 to TRBJ2-7; TCRdb gives TRBD1 as the D gene, but with no DNA this cannot be confirmed. The CDR3 is made up of 14 amino acids. Germline CDR1 and CDR2: SGHRS and YFSETQ. CDR3 loop: CASSGETTGYEQYF.

The chain joins TRBV7-9 to TRBJ1-1. CDR1 SEHNR and CDR2 FQNEAQ come from the germline V gene (reference sequence). This CDR3 comprises 11 residues. This CDR3 is CASSWSTEAFF.

The chain carries TRBV27 and TRBJ2-5; TCRdb proposes TRBD2, but this gene call is untestable without DNA. Germline V gene sequence: CDR1 MNHEY, CDR2 SMNVEV (reference sequence). There are 13 residues in the CDR3. The CDR3 region is CASSAGTAGTQYF.

The chain recombines TRBV5-1 with TRBJ2-1; checking the TCRdb D call of TRBD1 is not possible without DNA. Per the germline V gene, CDR1 is SGHRS and CDR2 is YFSETQ. This CDR3 comprises 15 residues. The CDR3: CASSATGTGVNEQFF.

The rearrangement links TRBV15 to TRBJ1-1; TCRdb reports TRBD1, a call that lacks DNA to check it against. Per germline, CDR1 LNHNV and CDR2 YYDKDF (reference sequence). The CDR3 totals 11 residues. The CDR3 is CATSPPPGAFF.

The rearrangement uses TRBV14 and TRBJ2-7; no DNA is available, so the TRBD1 call from TCRdb remains unchecked. The CDR3 has 14 residues. The V gene's germline CDR1 is SGHDN and CDR2 FVKESK. The CDR3 protein is CASSPGQWNYEQYF.

The chain uses TRBV7-2 and TRBJ2-3; TCRdb proposes TRBD1, but this gene call is untestable without DNA. Germline-derived CDR1 and CDR2 are SGHTA and FQGNSA. The CDR3 runs to 14 residues. The CDR3 protein is CASSNPGGRNTQYF.

The V gene is TRBV7-7, the J gene TRBJ2-7; checking the TCRdb D call of TRBD1 is not possible without DNA. The CDR3 covers 13 residues. From germline, CDR1 is SSHAT and CDR2 FNYEAQ (reference sequence). The CDR3: CASTSGHSYEQYF. Combining the CDR3 with reference TRBV7-7 and TRBJ2-7 gives the whole variable domain GAGVSQSPRYKVTKRGQDVTLRCDPISSHATLYWYQQALGQGPEFLTYFNYEAQPDKSGLPSDRFSAERPEGSISTLTIQRTEQRDSAMYRCASTSGHSYEQYFGPGTRLTVT.

V and J are TRBV4-3 and TRBJ2-7; TCRdb lists TRBD2, though no DNA is available to test this call. The CDR3 loop spans 15 amino acids. Germline V gene data show CDR1 as LGHNA and CDR2 as YSLEER. CDR3: CASSQDRTSSYEQYF.

The chain employs TRBV29-1 and TRBJ2-1; TCRdb gives TRBD2 as the D gene, but with no DNA this cannot be confirmed. CDR1 and CDR2 (germline): SQVTM, ANQGSEA. This CDR3 contains 15 residues. The CDR3 loop is CSANGLAGGDNEQFF.

The gene calls are TRBV20-1 and TRBJ2-1; as DNA is missing, the TRBD2 call by TCRdb cannot be tested. CDR3 length: 14 amino acids. Germline-derived CDR1 and CDR2 are DFQATT and SNEGSKA (reference sequence). The CDR3: CSARLAGGIYEQFF.

This chain joins TRBV19 and TRBJ2-3; TCRdb names TRBD2, which stays unverified in the absence of DNA. The CDR3 consists of 15 residues. Germline CDR1 is LNHDA and CDR2 is SQIVND (reference sequence). CDR3 loop: CASSPTSGIADTQYF.

The J gene is TRBJ2-1, the V gene TRBV20-1. The CDR3 totals 13 residues. The germline CDR1 and CDR2 sequences are DFQATT and SNEGSKA (reference sequence). The CDR3 sequence is CSARDLTSLWQFF.

The genes are TRBV12-3 or TRBV12-4 and TRBJ2-7; the D call from TCRdb, TRBD2, cannot be confirmed without DNA. The CDR3 length is 12 residues. CDR3 sequence reads: CASGGETYEQYF.

The chain employs TRBV29-1 and TRBJ2-3; as DNA is missing, the TRBD1 call by TCRdb cannot be tested. This CDR3 region has 17 residues. The germline CDR1 and CDR2 sequences are SQVTM and ANQGSEA. CDR3: CSVEGAQTGKSTDTQYF.

The rearrangement uses TRBV28 and TRBJ2-5; TCRdb outputs TRBD1, but without DNA this stays unchecked. CDR1 and CDR2 (germline): MDHEN, SYDVKM. The CDR3 extends over 14 amino acids. CDR3 loop: CARTSTGTRETQYF. Variable domain in full (rest from reference TRBV28 and TRBJ2-5): DVKVTQSSRYLVKRTGEKVFLECVQDMDHENMFWYRQDPGLGLRLIYFSYDVKMKEKGDIPEGYSVSREKKERFSLILESASTNQTSMYLCARTSTGTRETQYFGPGTRLLVL.

The chain links TRBV6-5 to TRBJ2-1. Germline CDR1 is MNHEY and CDR2 is SVGAGI. The CDR3 contains 15 residues. The CDR3 sequence is CASSFFGRPYNEQFF.

CDR3 region: CASSLVANTEAFF. The V call is TRBV27, the J call TRBJ1-1. CDR3 length equals 13 residues. Per germline, CDR1 MNHEY and CDR2 SMNVEV (reference sequence).

The chain employs TRBV28 and TRBJ2-1. CDR3 length equals 14 residues. The germline V gene encodes CDR1 MDHEN and CDR2 SYDVKM. This CDR3 reads CASTPRVFYNEQFF.

This sequence joins TRBV27 and TRBJ2-1; TCRdb's D gene call, TRBD2, goes unchecked for lack of DNA. CDR3 length: 13 amino acids. CDR1 is MNHEY and CDR2 is SMNVEV in the germline V gene (reference sequence). The CDR3: CASSLALYNEQFF.

The rearrangement uses TRBV3-1 and TRBJ2-1. The CDR3 consists of 14 residues. The germline V gene has CDR1 LGHDT and CDR2 YNNKEL (reference sequence). The CDR3: CASSPPSSYNEQFF.